Here is one TCR beta chain with its context. This sample is part of a study of control samples from healthy donors and cancer patients. Only in-frame clones appear in the TCRdb table, and some are missing; sequencing was by immunoSEQ multiplex PCR. This repertoire shows some 110,000 clones, more than 85% found once; its top ten account for roughly 2.7%. This CDR3 has 13 amino acids. The germline CDR1 and CDR2 sequences are SGHAT and FQNNGV. V dropped 0 bases and J dropped 3 bases, with 5 bases sitting between them. This chain uses TRBV11-2 with TRBJ1-1, with D hard to call. The sequence derives from a man aged 25 to 40 in good health. Sequencing was carried out using blood. The CDR3 region is CASSLDIDTEAFF. The CDR3 region has the DNA TGTGCCAGCAGCTTAGATATAGACACTGAAGCTTTCTTT.